This entry is about one TCR beta chain. The CDR3 length is 16 residues. Between the trimmed V and J ends, which lost 2 bases and 3 bases, there was a span of 15 bases. Germline CDR1 and CDR2: MNHEY and SMNVEV (reference sequence). In Seattle, patients joined the study during active infection and were tracked longitudinally. Authors' processing steps: Nucleated cell number was recorded as an estimate derived from reference gene primer amplification. Sequencing used immunoSEQ multiplex PCR; TCRdb keeps in-frame clones, though not all of them. That table furnishes V, J and clone size, whereas the DNA furnished D and trimming. The top ten clones hold 2.7% of a sample with under 250,000 clones, 70% to 90% of them seen once. The sample is drawn from a study of blood T cell repertoires in COVID-19. Study background: Acute-phase and convalescent COVID-19 samples originated in the United States, Italy and Spain.

The J gene is TRBJ2-3, the V gene TRBV27; a weak D match, TRBD2 (7 bases). What was sequenced was peripheral blood. This clonotype was sampled from a man between 25 and 39 years old with COVID-19, enrolled during active disease. CDR3 in amino acids: CASSLAGAVVTDTQYF. The DNA for the CDR3 is TGTGCCAGCAGTTTAGCGGGGGCGGTCGTAACAGATACGCAGTATTTT.